This T cell receptor beta chain was captured in a study of T-cell reconstitution after alpha-beta-depleted transplantation in children. There are 16 residues in the CDR3. V lost 6 bases to trimming and J lost 5 bases, with 22 bases between them. A few counts support this clonotype. The TCRbeta library was prepared with unique molecular identifiers. TCRdb ran MiXCR on the PCR reads and lists one entry per CDR3 protein. The sample includes around 480,000 distinct CDR3 sequences, around a third of them seen just once. This sequence joins TRBV12-3 or TRBV12-4 and TRBJ1-1, with a tentative D call TRBD1 (6 bases). The sequencing used PBMCs from the stem cell graft donor, collected from the stem cell graft. This TCR derives from a human donor who donated a stem cell graft to a child with aplastic anemia. Here the CDR3 DNA reads TGTGCCAGCAGAGTCGGGGCGGGGGCGAAACGAACTGAAGCTTTCTTT. This sequence encodes CASRVGAGAKRTEAFF.